This T cell receptor (beta chain) was sequenced for a study of T cells in localized non-small cell lung cancer. Produced via immunoSEQ multiplex PCR; TCRdb's table is partial and in-frame only. The sample lists fewer than 15,000 clones; roughly 27% were seen once. V dropped 6 bases and J dropped 6; count of bases not matched to a gene: 7. There are 14 residues in the CDR3. Per germline, CDR1 SQVTM and CDR2 ANQGSEA. V is TRBV29-1 and J is TRBJ2-7; 14 bases agree with TRBD2. Specimen: lung tumor tissue, collected before any cancer treatment. This receptor was obtained from a female donor older than 55 with stage I lung adenocarcinoma. The CDR3 sequence: CSVSYGTSGSEQYF. CDR3 bases: TGCAGCGTCTCATACGGGACTAGCGGGAGCGAGCAGTACTTC.